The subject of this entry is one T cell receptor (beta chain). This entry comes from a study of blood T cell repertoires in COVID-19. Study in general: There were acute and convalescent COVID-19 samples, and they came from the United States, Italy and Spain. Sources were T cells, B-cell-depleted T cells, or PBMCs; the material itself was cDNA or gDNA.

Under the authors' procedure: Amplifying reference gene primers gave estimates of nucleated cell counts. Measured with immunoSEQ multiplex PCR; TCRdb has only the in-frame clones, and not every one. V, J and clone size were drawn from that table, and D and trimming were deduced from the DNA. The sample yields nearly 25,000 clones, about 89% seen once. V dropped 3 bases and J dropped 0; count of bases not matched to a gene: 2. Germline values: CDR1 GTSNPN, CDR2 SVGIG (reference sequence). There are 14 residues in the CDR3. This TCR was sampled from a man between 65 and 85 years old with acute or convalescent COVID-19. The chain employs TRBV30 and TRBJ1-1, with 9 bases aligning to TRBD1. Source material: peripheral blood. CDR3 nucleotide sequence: TGTGCCTGGAGGGACAGGGGTATGAACACTGAAGCTTTCTTT. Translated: CAWRDRGMNTEAFF.